This T cell receptor beta chain comes out of a study of T cell clonality in common variable immunodeficiency. The protocol was immunoSEQ multiplex PCR, while the TCRdb copy is restricted to in-frame clones and leaves out a portion. This sample carries about 66,000 clones, none of them present only once. V was cut by 2 bases and J by 4 bases, with 14 bases left in between. The CDR3 runs to 15 residues. CDR1 is SGHTA, CDR2 FQGNSA, per germline. Study results and limitations: Fewer deletions and N-nucleotide insertions were reportedly seen in common variable immunodeficiency TCR beta sequences.

This clone showed up many times. Its antigen is unknown. The read gets to within 3 residues of the CDR3 end, and the germline J gene fills in the rest. This rearrangement joins TRBV7-2 to TRBJ1-2, with a weak D call TRBD1 (5 bases). This TCR was recovered from a person aged 18 to 75 in good health. Input material: peripheral blood mononuclear cells. The sequenced part of the CDR3 DNA is TGTGCCAGCAGCTTAAGTTGGGGGGACCTCTATGGC. This gives the protein CASSLSWGDLYG. The complete CDR3 sequence is CASSLSWGDLYGYTF.